Listed below are T cell receptor beta chains from one sample, sequenced in a study of blood T cell repertoires in COVID-19. The method was immunoSEQ multiplex PCR; TCRdb's version includes in-frame clones alone and lacks a portion of them. In the table there are approximately 300,000 clones, 80% to 95% of which are singletons. What was sequenced was peripheral blood. The receptors shown here come from a young woman with COVID-19, enrolled during active disease. CDR3s leave out the opening cysteine and the closing phenylalanine or tryptophan.

j_gene | v_gene | CDR3aa
TRBJ1-5 | TRBV4-1 | ASSQAIGTPYQPQH
TRBJ1-1 | TRBV19 | ASRPRDINTEAF
TRBJ2-3 | TRBV19 | ASSIGGGSDTQY
TRBJ1-1 | TRBV11-2 | ASKESGGYTEAF
TRBJ2-1 | TRBV30 | AWRHEGRNSNNEQF
TRBJ2-1 | TRBV27 | ASSLAGLDGDNEQF
TRBJ1-4 | TRBV28 | ASSLVRTGYEKLF
TRBJ2-6 | TRBV30 | AWSLRGSGANVLT
TRBJ1-1 | TRBV7-9 | ASSPGQGLNTEAF
TRBJ1-2 | TRBV7-3 | ASSLSRGNGYT
TRBJ1-1 | TRBV7-3 | ASSPGTGLNTEAF
TRBJ1-2 | TRBV28 | ASSLPQTYGYT
TRBJ1-2 | TRBV13 | ASSLTGGLNYGYT
TRBJ1-1 | TRBV28 | ASSLSETGRTEAF
TRBJ2-3 | TRBV19 | ASSTRLAGGMDTQY
TRBJ1-1 | TRBV6-6 | ASTPRGGGNTEAF
TRBJ2-4 | TRBV3-1/TRBV3-2 | ASSQGGQGATKNIQY
TRBJ2-1 | TRBV27 | ASSLLLAGANEQF
TRBJ1-3 | TRBV28 | ASSPRGGGNTIY
TRBJ2-7 | TRBV7-8 | ASSPTASLLEQY
TRBJ2-7 | TRBV18 | ASSPQMGPEQY
TRBJ2-3 | TRBV6-6 | ASSYFGQSTDTQY
TRBJ1-2 | TRBV6-2/TRBV6-3 | ASSYGPGYT
TRBJ1-2 | TRBV6-5 | ASRDRRGQGYT
TRBJ1-4 | TRBV19 | ASRGQGQKEKLF
TRBJ2-3 | TRBV5-4 | ASSPTGADTQY
TRBJ1-2 | TRBV30 | AWSVNRGPYGYT
TRBJ2-5 | TRBV3-1/TRBV3-2 | ASSTGLAGGQETQY
TRBJ1-1 | TRBV29-1 | SVEEHGGGTEAF
TRBJ2-7 | TRBV19 | AKVTSGPTKQY
TRBJ1-1 | TRBV30 | GGPITEAF
TRBJ2-2 | TRBV7-3 | ASSPDRADTGELF
TRBJ2-7 | TRBV18 | ASSETGDPSYEQY
TRBJ2-2 | TRBV4-1 | ASSPLLLAGETGELF
TRBJ1-2 | TRBV11-2 | ASSLWGQGFRYGYT
TRBJ1-3 | TRBV28 | ASSTPGQGTGNTIY
TRBJ2-7 | TRBV5-4 | ASSSTSGTFPEQY
TRBJ1-1 | TRBV2 | ASSENRVGAEAF
TRBJ1-3 | TRBV5-5 | ASSDPQGLSGNTIY
TRBJ2-1 | TRBV6-4 | ASSDSTSGYNEQF
TRBJ2-5 | TRBV28 | ASRPTGGRGETQY
TRBJ2-1 | TRBV19 | ASSSSGSRYNEQF
TRBJ1-1 | TRBV10-1 | ASSEIQGSTEAF
TRBJ2-2 | TRBV27 | ASRRNYPLGAGELF
TRBJ2-1 | TRBV5-1 | ASSPSTSGRVNEQF
TRBJ1-2 | TRBV5-4 | ASSLMGLNYGYT
TRBJ2-7 | TRBV27 | ASGRGTGVYEQY
TRBJ2-1 | TRBV7-3 | ASSSRGDSYNEQF
TRBJ2-1 | TRBV2 | ASSAGFGDPRDEQF